This is a list of T cell receptor beta chains from one sample in a study of T-cell reconstitution after alpha-beta-depleted transplantation in children. TCRdb re-analysed the PCR reads in MiXCR, keeping a single row per CDR3 protein. The sample holds about a million distinct CDR3 sequences, under 30% seen once. The sample in question was PBMCs, mostly from graft donor cells, obtained 360 days after TCRalphabeta/CD19-depleted stem cell transplant. The receptors were gathered from a boy younger than two who had a stem cell transplant for SCID, so the T cells may come from the graft donor. Each CDR3 is given with its conserved first and last residue. The D gene is left open where the match is weak. Size values are once, few and many counts, or a class for expanded clones, and some rows have none.

abundance	j_gene	v_gene	d_gene	CDR3aa	CDR3nt
NA	TRBJ2-5	TRBV15	NA	CATSRPALEETQYF	TGTGCCACCAGCAGACCTGCCTTGGAAGAGACCCAGTACTTC
NA	TRBJ2-1	TRBV3-1	TRBD2	CASSQGVAGLEQFF	TGTGCCAGCAGCCAGGGGGTAGCGGGCCTGGAGCAGTTCTTC
NA	TRBJ2-4	TRBV12-3/TRBV12-4	NA	CASSLSPGDIQYF	TGTGCCAGCAGTTTAAGCCCTGGGGACATTCAGTACTTC
NA	TRBJ2-7	TRBV7-9	NA	CASSLSPGAYEQYF	TGTGCCAGCAGCTTAAGCCCGGGTGCCTACGAGCAGTACTTC
few	TRBJ2-7	TRBV27	TRBD2	CASSLEAGGTYEQYF	TGTGCCAGCAGTTTAGAAGCGGGGGGGACCTACGAGCAGTACTTC
few	TRBJ1-1	TRBV15	NA	CATSRDRHTEAFF	TGTGCCACCAGCAGAGATCGTCACACTGAAGCTTTCTTT
NA	TRBJ2-1	TRBV7-3	NA	CASSLGVPHEQFF	TGTGCCAGCAGCTTAGGGGTGCCTCATGAGCAGTTCTTC
NA	TRBJ1-2	TRBV29-1	NA	CSVERGRQYTF	TGCAGCGTTGAAAGGGGCAGGCAGTACACCTTC
few	TRBJ2-4	TRBV12-3/TRBV12-4	NA	CASSLDLILAKNIQYF	TGTGCCAGCAGTCTTGACTTGATACTAGCCAAAAACATTCAGTACTTC
NA	TRBJ1-2	TRBV12-3/TRBV12-4	NA	CATRARGYYGYTF	TGTGCCACTCGGGCCCGAGGTTACTATGGCTACACCTTC
NA	TRBJ2-1	TRBV4-2	NA	CASSPTVGRVGEQFF	TGTGCCAGCAGCCCGACGGTAGGACGGGTGGGTGAGCAGTTCTTC
NA	TRBJ2-1	TRBV5-4	NA	CASSLKRDNEQFF	TGTGCCAGCAGCTTGAAAAGGGACAATGAGCAGTTCTTC
NA	TRBJ2-7	TRBV5-1	NA	CASSGVYSYEQYF	TGCGCCAGCAGCGGAGTATACTCCTACGAGCAGTACTTC
few	TRBJ2-7	TRBV9	NA	CASSEGGEVYEQYF	TGTGCCAGCAGCGAAGGGGGAGAGGTCTACGAGCAGTACTTC
few	TRBJ1-4	TRBV25-1	NA	CASSNSLSRGANEKLFF	TGTGCCAGCAGTAACTCCCTCTCCCGGGGGGCAAATGAAAAACTGTTTTTT
NA	TRBJ2-1	TRBV7-8	TRBD2	CASSLGRTSGGPYNEQFF	TGTGCCAGCAGCTTAGGTAGGACTAGCGGGGGCCCCTACAATGAGCAGTTCTTC
few	TRBJ1-5	TRBV6-2/TRBV6-3	NA	CASSTHAYQSQHF	TGTGCCAGCAGCACCCACGCCTATCAGTCCCAGCATTTT